What follows describes a single T cell receptor (beta chain). The record originates from a study of blood T cell repertoires in COVID-19. About the study: Researchers got acute and convalescent COVID-19 samples from the United States, Italy and Spain.

The data were produced by immunoSEQ multiplex PCR, yet TCRdb's version contains in-frame clones alone and is incomplete. The sample contains approximately 400,000 clones, about 90% of which appear only once. Input material: peripheral blood. The clonotype was recovered from a man in his forties with acute or convalescent COVID-19.

CDR3 in amino acids: CAWRQQGIGYEQYF. The DNA for the CDR3 is TGTGCCTGGAGACAACAGGGAATTGGGTACGAGCAGTACTTC. The V and J genes are TRBV30 and TRBJ2-7; perhaps TRBD1 as D (6 bases). The CDR3 has 14 residues. Germline V gene lookup returns CDR1 GTSNPN and CDR2 SVGIG (reference sequence). Between the trimmed V and J ends, which lost 3 bases and 4 bases, there was a span of 16 bases. Using reference TRBV30 and TRBJ2-7 for the parts outside the CDR3, the full variable domain is SQTIHQWPATLVQPVGSPLSLECTVEGTSNPNLYWYRQAAGRGLQLLFYSVGIGQISSEVPQNLSASRPQDRQFILSSKKLLLSDSGFYLCAWRQQGIGYEQYFGPGTRLTVT.